This is a list of T cell receptor beta chains from one sample in a study of beta chain features in type 1 diabetes. The repertoire was sequenced with immunoSEQ multiplex PCR; TCRdb's copy has only in-frame clones and lacks some. Counted here are 140,000 to 150,000 clones, under 60% occurring once; the ten biggest clones make up around 0.39%. Sequenced sample: Tregs from blood. Receptors were obtained from a man in his late teens or twenties in good health. Both conserved end residues are part of each CDR3. Expanded clones are given a class, and other clones once, few, many or no size at all.

v_gene | abundance | CDR3aa
TRBV5-1 | NA | CASTGTGLTEAFF
TRBV5-1 | NA | CASSRRGGLTGELFF
TRBV10-3 | NA | CAISESRTGDGYTF
TRBV6-1 | NA | CASLGQTYGYTF
TRBV18 | NA | CASSPPNTPETQYF
TRBV2 | NA | CASRTGSPLHF
TRBV11-2 | few | CASSRTGGRDSPLHF
TRBV4-3 | few | CASSRSWGRGDYGYTF
TRBV30 | NA | CAWSVAPQTQYF
TRBV6-5 | NA | CASSYQTGAPETQYF
TRBV29-1 | NA | CSVLTGLADSPLHF
TRBV5-4 | few | CASSLRTSSLYNQETQYF
TRBV5-4 | NA | CASSSGLASREQYF
TRBV5-1 | few | CASSHPDRLYEQYF
TRBV7-2 | NA | CASSLRGGWDTEAFF
TRBV4-1 | few | CASSSGTSGGAQETQYF
TRBV27 | NA | CASEPQLHTGELFF
TRBV7-3 | NA | CASSRQGGNNEQFF
TRBV29-1 | NA | CSVEGDRASINYGYTF
TRBV15 | NA | CATSPRLAGDLNEQYF
TRBV6-6 | few | CASSYMERGGTDTQYF
TRBV7-2 | NA | CASSARLAGATDTQYF
TRBV5-1 | NA | CASSFGGGRWRGTDTQYF
TRBV5-1 | NA | CASSVQGETQYF
TRBV5-6 | NA | CASSLREGTEAFF
TRBV7-3 | NA | CASSRDSPTNTGELFF
TRBV6-5 | NA | CASSYRGQDYEQYF
TRBV6-5 | NA | CASSYSWDRRRNTIYF
TRBV28 | once | CASSSTGTSGYEQYF
TRBV4-3 | NA | CASSQDRGSAVGWSGELFF
TRBV7-3 | few | CASSPRTNNEQFF
TRBV7-8 | few | CASSSQGSLGTGELFF
TRBV27 | NA | CTSSLWRGGPETQYF